The rows below give T cell receptor beta chains drawn from one sample of a study of cytomegalovirus exposure and HLA in healthy donors. Produced via immunoSEQ multiplex PCR; TCRdb's table is partial and in-frame only. This repertoire shows some 100,000 clones, approximately 81% found once; its top ten account for approximately 3.7%. Sequenced: PBMCs. The source is a female donor in good health and CMV-seropositive. The CDR3 runs from the conserved cysteine through the conserved F or W. The order of the fields is V gene, CDR3 length, clone size, D gene, J gene, CDR3 DNA, CDR3 protein. D genes are given only for firm matches. Size is stated for part of the rows, as once, few or many counts, or as a class when the clone is expanded.

>TRBV4-3|13|.|.|TRBJ1-2
TGCGCCAGCAGCCAAGATGCGGCCTATGGCTACACCTTC
CASSQDAAYGYTF
>TRBV18|16|.|.|TRBJ1-3
TGTGCCAGCTCCCTGGGACAACCGGGGTCTGGAAACACCATATATTTT
CASSLGQPGSGNTIYF
>TRBV19|14|.|.|TRBJ1-1
TGTGCCAGTAGTCCGGACAGCGTGAACACTGAAGCTTTCTTT
CASSPDSVNTEAFF
>TRBV7-8|18|.|TRBD1|TRBJ1-6
TGTGCCAGCAGCCGAACCTGGGACAGGGCCTCCTATAATTCACCCCTCCACTTT
CASSRTWDRASYNSPLHF
>TRBV7-6|12|.|.|TRBJ1-2
TGTGCCAGCAGCGTCCACAGGGTTGGCTACACCTTC
CASSVHRVGYTF
>TRBV18|12|.|TRBD1|TRBJ1-2
TGTGCCAGCTCACCGGACAGGGAGGAGTACACCTTC
CASSPDREEYTF
>TRBV2|13|.|.|TRBJ2-2
TGTGCCAGCACACAGGCAAACACCGGGGAGCTGTTTTTT
CASTQANTGELFF
>TRBV7-7|14|.|TRBD1|TRBJ2-2
TGTGCCAGCAGCTCGGACAGGGCAACCGGGGAGCTGTTTTTT
CASSSDRATGELFF
>TRBV2|11|once|.|TRBJ1-6
TGTGCCAGCAGTGAGGGCTCACCCCTCCACTTT
CASSEGSPLHF
>TRBV30|13|.|.|TRBJ1-2
TGTGCCTGGATGGCAGGGGCCATCTATGGCTACACCTTC
CAWMAGAIYGYTF
>TRBV21-1|13|.|.|TRBJ2-7
TGTGCCAGCAGCAGACTAGCGGGGAAGGAGCAGTACTTC
CASSRLAGKEQYF
>TRBV10-3|15|.|TRBD1|TRBJ1-2
TGTGCCATCAGTGACTGGACAGGGGCCCTCTATGGCTACACCTTC
CAISDWTGALYGYTF
>TRBV7-8|15|.|.|TRBJ2-4
TGTGCCAGCAGCTTGGGGACAGCGGGTGAGAACATTCAGTACTTC
CASSLGTAGENIQYF
>TRBV14|17|.|TRBD2|TRBJ2-1
TGTGCCAGCAGCCTTGGACTAGCGGGGGCGCCCTACAATGAGCAGTTCTTC
CASSLGLAGAPYNEQFF
>TRBV9|17|.|TRBD2|TRBJ2-4
TGTGCCAGCAGCGTAGCGGCTAGCGGGAGAAATAGTGCCATTCAGTACTTC
CASSVAASGRNSAIQYF
>TRBV19|15|few|.|TRBJ1-5
TGTGCCAGTAACCCTGTGGGGCCGGGCAATCAGCCCCAGCATTTT
CASNPVGPGNQPQHF
>TRBV2|15|.|TRBD1|TRBJ1-6
TGTGCCCCCGGCAGCCCGGGACAGGGTTCTTCACCCCTCCACTTT
CAPGSPGQGSSPLHF
>TRBV11-3|13|few|.|TRBJ2-3
TGTGCCAGCGGCAGGGCCCCCACAGATACGCAGTATTTT
CASGRAPTDTQYF
>TRBV15|13|.|.|TRBJ2-1
TGTGCCACCAGCAGCGAGGTGGGCAATGAGCAGTTCTTC
CATSSEVGNEQFF
>TRBV6-5|13|.|.|TRBJ2-3
TGTGCCAGAGCCATTTCGGGCACAGATACGCAGTATTTT
CARAISGTDTQYF
>TRBV4-1|17|.|TRBD2|TRBJ2-3
TGCGCCAGCAGCCAAGCCCTAATAGCGGGGGGTTTGGATACGCAGTATTTT
CASSQALIAGGLDTQYF
>TRBV11-2|16|once|TRBD2|TRBJ2-2
TGTGCCAGCAGCCTATCGCTTGTCGGGGGGGCCGGGGAGCTGTTTTTT
CASSLSLVGGAGELFF